A selection of T cell receptor beta chains follows, all from one sample in a study of glioma-infiltrating T cells. Using its own MiXCR run on the multiplex PCR reads, TCRdb lists one record per CDR3 protein. Of roughly 120,000 distinct CDR3 sequences listed, roughly 24% are singletons. Specimen: glioma tissue, nonneoplastic brain tissue, or PBMCs (not recorded which). These receptors came from a human donor with low-grade glioma or glioblastoma, undergoing nonglioma brain surgery, or in good health (not recorded which). CDR3s include the opening cysteine and the closing phenylalanine or tryptophan. A D gene is named only where the DNA matches it firmly. Size tells how often a clone was seen (once, few, many) or the class of an expanded clone, and some rows leave it out.

. TRBJ2-1 . TRBV5-1 CASSALERADNEQFF TGCGCCAGCAGCGCCCTAGAGAGGGCAGACAATGAGCAGTTCTTC
many TRBJ1-2 . TRBV29-1 CSAGEGRAYGYTF TGCAGCGCCGGGGAGGGCCGGGCCTATGGCTACACCTTC
many TRBJ2-7 . TRBV4-3 CASSQAEGSYEQYF TGCGCCAGCAGCCAAGCCGAAGGAAGCTACGAGCAGTACTTC
. TRBJ2-4 . TRBV3-1 CASSHSDTAKNIQYF TGTGCCAGCAGCCACTCGGACACCGCCAAAAACATTCAGTACTTC
many TRBJ1-2 . TRBV4-1 CASSQDRPGVGYGYTF TGCGCCAGCAGCCAAGATCGACCGGGGGTAGGCTATGGCTACACCTTC
many TRBJ2-7 . TRBV3-1 CASSQDRPTPSGYEQYF TGTGCCAGCAGCCAAGATCGTCCGACTCCCTCGGGGTACGAGCAGTACTTC
many TRBJ2-2 TRBD1 TRBV28 CASRTGGDTGELFF TGTGCCAGCAGAACAGGGGGCGACACCGGGGAGCTGTTTTTT
many TRBJ2-1 . TRBV10-3 CAIRGGTAENSFF TGTGCCATTCGCGGCGGGACAGCCGAAAACTCGTTCTTC
many TRBJ2-1 . TRBV20-1 CSARDERVWGNEQFF TGCAGTGCTAGAGATGAAAGGGTCTGGGGCAATGAGCAGTTCTTC
many TRBJ1-1 TRBD1 TRBV7-3 CASSLTGTGGNTEAFF TGTGCCAGCAGCTTAACGGGGACAGGGGGGAACACTGAAGCTTTCTTT
many TRBJ2-3 . TRBV7-2 CASSLIKRNTDTQYF TGTGCCAGCAGCTTAATTAAGCGGAACACAGATACGCAGTATTTT
many TRBJ1-1 . TRBV18 CASLSGNTEAFF TGTGCCAGCTTATCGGGAAACACTGAAGCTTTCTTT
many TRBJ1-5 . TRBV7-2 CASSLRGKQPQHF TGTGCCAGCAGCTTAAGGGGGAAGCAGCCCCAGCATTTT
many TRBJ1-2 . TRBV10-3 CAILENTFYGYTF TGTGCCATCCTCGAGAACACCTTCTATGGCTACACCTTC
many TRBJ1-1 TRBD1 TRBV7-2 CASSLHPGQGVTEAFF TGTGCCAGCAGCCTACACCCGGGACAGGGGGTGACTGAAGCTTTCTTT
many TRBJ1-5 . TRBV12-3/TRBV12-4 CATARQINSNQPQHF TGTGCAACAGCACGGCAGATCAATAGCAATCAGCCCCAGCATTTT
few TRBJ2-5 TRBD1 TRBV5-1 CASSLGDRAETQYF TGCGCCAGCAGCTTGGGAGACAGGGCAGAGACCCAGTACTTC
. TRBJ1-3 . TRBV12-3/TRBV12-4 CVSSFSGNTIYF TGTGTCAGCAGTTTTAGTGGAAACACCATATATTTT
many TRBJ2-7 TRBD2 TRBV20-1 CSAKGSSGFLRNEQYF TGCAGTGCTAAAGGGTCTAGCGGGTTCCTAAGGAACGAGCAGTACTTC
many TRBJ2-5 TRBD1 TRBV6-1 CASSDGQGQETQYF TGTGCCAGCAGTGACGGACAGGGGCAAGAGACCCAGTACTTC
. TRBJ2-1 TRBD2 TRBV11-2 CASSFSRAAGGGSGSLNEQFF TGTGCCAGCAGCTTTTCCCGGGCGGCAGGTGGAGGTAGCGGGAGTTTAAATGAGCAGTTCTTC
once TRBJ1-2 . TRBV6-2/TRBV6-3 CASSPEAGGVHTF TGTGCCAGCAGTCCCGAAGCGGGGGGGGTACACACCTTC
many TRBJ1-1 . TRBV20-1 CSAPGLGGNTEAFF TGCAGTGCTCCAGGACTGGGGGGGAACACTGAAGCTTTCTTT
many TRBJ1-1 . TRBV7-2 CASSLTENTEAFF TGTGCCAGCAGCCTTACAGAGAACACTGAAGCTTTCTTT
once TRBJ2-1 TRBD2 TRBV7-2 CASSLVGFLVEREFYNEQVF TGTGCCAGCAGCTTAGTTGGTTTCTTGGTTGAGCGGGAGTTCTACAATGAGCAGGTCTTC
many TRBJ2-1 . TRBV15 CATSTPYNEQFF TGTGCCACCAGCACCCCCTACAATGAGCAGTTCTTC
. TRBJ1-3 . TRBV28 CASSLTGLYGNTIYF TGTGCCAGCTCCCTAACGGGCCTCTACGGAAACACCATATATTTT
many TRBJ2-5 . TRBV7-9 CASSFEGRHRETQYF TGTGCCAGCAGCTTTGAGGGACGGCACCGGGAGACCCAGTACTTC
. TRBJ2-1 . TRBV20-1 CSDRGSLGSGNGKFF TGCAGTGATAGAGGGTCGTTAGGGTCGGGGAATGGGAAGTTCTTC
many TRBJ2-3 TRBD1 TRBV7-8 CASSDGVDRGPDTQYF TGTGCCAGCAGCGACGGAGTGGACAGGGGGCCAGATACGCAGTATTTT
. TRBJ2-3 . TRBV12-3/TRBV12-4 CASSLWPPGTDTQYF TGTGCCAGCAGTTTATGGCCGCCGGGTACAGATACGCAGTATTTT
many TRBJ2-7 TRBD1 TRBV20-1 CSARFGTANYEQYF TGCAGTGCTAGATTTGGGACAGCAAACTACGAGCAGTACTTC
many TRBJ2-5 TRBD1 TRBV27 CASSWDRVLLETQYF TGTGCCAGCAGTTGGGACAGGGTATTATTGGAGACCCAGTACTTC
. TRBJ2-1 TRBD2 TRBV12-3/TRBV12-4 CASSSSGRYDEQFF TGTGCCAGCAGTTCTAGCGGTCGTTACGATGAGCAGTTCTTC
many TRBJ1-2 . TRBV7-8 CASSLTETGMDYTF TGTGCCAGCAGCTTAACCGAGACAGGCATGGACTACACCTTC
many TRBJ2-3 . TRBV14 CASGRTDTQYF TGTGCCAGCGGTAGGACAGATACGCAGTATTTT
. TRBJ1-5 TRBD1 TRBV28 CASNPLDGTGKNQPQHF TGTGCCAGCAATCCCTTGGACGGGACAGGAAAAAATCAGCCCCAGCATTTT
. TRBJ2-1 . TRBV3-1 CASTQVLRGGGNEQFF TGTGCCAGCACCCAAGTCCTCAGGGGAGGAGGCAATGAGCAGTTCTTC
. TRBJ2-2 . TRBV4-1 CASSQDFRRLVAGELFF TGCGCCAGCAGCCAAGATTTTAGGAGACTAGTGGCCGGGGAGCTGTTTTTT
many TRBJ1-1 . TRBV12-3/TRBV12-4 CASSRHPTNTEAFF TGTGCCAGCAGCAGACACCCTACAAACACTGAAGCTTTCTTT
many TRBJ2-3 TRBD2 TRBV19 CASTPLAGVGTDTQYF TGTGCCAGTACCCCTCTCGCGGGAGTGGGTACAGATACGCAGTATTTT